Sequencing of this TCR beta chain was carried out in a study of cytomegalovirus exposure and HLA in healthy donors. Study-wide context: Across a few hundred genotyped donors, approximately 80% landed in the Caucasian-associated ancestry cluster.

The PCR had 60 Vbeta and 13 Jbeta primers. Produced via immunoSEQ multiplex PCR; TCRdb's table is partial and in-frame only. The table includes some 120,000 clones, over 65% detected once. CDR3 length: 15 residues. The V end was cut by 4 bases, the J end by 5 bases, with 18 bases between. Looked up from germline, CDR1 is KGHSH and CDR2 is LQKENI. Points from the study as a whole: The study listed 150 to 200 cytomegalovirus-associated TCR beta chains. Later, an analysis found that common viral pathogens appeared to be linked with several of the most significant clusters.

A note on this clone: Its antigen is unknown.

The V gene is TRBV18, the J gene TRBJ2-7, with D perhaps TRBD1 (6 bases). The source material was PBMCs. The TCR was taken from a man younger than 35 in good health and CMV-seropositive. The CDR3 DNA reads as TGTGCCAGCTCACTCATGTCAGGGGCGGCAGACGAGCAGTACTTC. This gives the protein CASSLMSGAADEQYF.